This T cell receptor beta chain is drawn from a study of shared clonotypes between healthy human individuals. Findings and limits, study-wide: Generally, naive subsets (rather than memory subsets) showed larger estimated richness. Generation of non-shared clonotypes was less probable than generation of clonotypes shared by all four donors.

Positive CCR7 selection of CD45RO-negative cells yielded the naive CD8 cells, and terminally differentiated effector memory CD45RA+ cells were excluded. Sequencing was performed with immunoSEQ multiplex PCR; in TCRdb, only in-frame clones are kept and a portion is missing. The sample consists of about 2.1 million clones, under 95% of them appearing once. This CDR3 is built from 15 residues. CDR1 and CDR2 from the germline V gene are MNHEY and SMNVEV (reference sequence). V lost 6 bases to trimming and J lost 0 bases, with 11 bases between them. Details on this clone: Its antigen remains unknown.

The sample taken for sequencing was naive CD8+ T cells from PBMCs. The source of this sequence is a young man in good health. Some clones in this sample may be carry-over from other donors' samples. This sequence joins TRBV27 and TRBJ2-2; D uncertain. CDR3: CASREQRTNTGELFF. DNA for the CDR3: TGTGCCAGCAGGGAACAGCGTACGAACACCGGGGAGCTGTTTTTT.